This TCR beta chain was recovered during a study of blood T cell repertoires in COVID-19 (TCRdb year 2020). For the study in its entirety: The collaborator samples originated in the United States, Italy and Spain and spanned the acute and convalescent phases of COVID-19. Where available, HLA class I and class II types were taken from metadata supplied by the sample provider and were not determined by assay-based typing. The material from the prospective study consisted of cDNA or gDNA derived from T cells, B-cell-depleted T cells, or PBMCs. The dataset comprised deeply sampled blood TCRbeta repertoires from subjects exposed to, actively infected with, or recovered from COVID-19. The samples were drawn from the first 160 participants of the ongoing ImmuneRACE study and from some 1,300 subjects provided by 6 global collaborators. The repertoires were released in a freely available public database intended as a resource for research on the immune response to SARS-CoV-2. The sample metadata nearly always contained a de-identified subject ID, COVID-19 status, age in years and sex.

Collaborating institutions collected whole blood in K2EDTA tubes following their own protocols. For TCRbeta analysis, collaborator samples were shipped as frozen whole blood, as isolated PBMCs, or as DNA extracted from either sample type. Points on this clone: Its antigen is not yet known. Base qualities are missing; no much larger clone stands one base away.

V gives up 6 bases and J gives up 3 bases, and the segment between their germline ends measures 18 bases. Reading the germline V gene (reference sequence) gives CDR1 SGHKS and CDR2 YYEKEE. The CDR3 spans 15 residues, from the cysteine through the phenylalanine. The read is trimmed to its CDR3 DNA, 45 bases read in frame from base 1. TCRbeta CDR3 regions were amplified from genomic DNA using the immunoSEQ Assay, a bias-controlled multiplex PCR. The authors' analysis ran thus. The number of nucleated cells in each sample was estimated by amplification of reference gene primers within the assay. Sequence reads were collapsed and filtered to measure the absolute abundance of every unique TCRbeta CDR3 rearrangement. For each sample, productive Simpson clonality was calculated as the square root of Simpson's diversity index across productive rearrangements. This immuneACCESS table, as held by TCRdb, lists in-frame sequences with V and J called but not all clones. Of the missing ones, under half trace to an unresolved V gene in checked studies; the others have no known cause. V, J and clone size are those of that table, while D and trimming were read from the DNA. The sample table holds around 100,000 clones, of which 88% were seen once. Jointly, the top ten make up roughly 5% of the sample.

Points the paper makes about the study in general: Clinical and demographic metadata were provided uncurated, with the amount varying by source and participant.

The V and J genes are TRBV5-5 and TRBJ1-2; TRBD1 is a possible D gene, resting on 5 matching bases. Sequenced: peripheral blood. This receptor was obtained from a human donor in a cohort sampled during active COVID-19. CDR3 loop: CASTLAGPNHYGYTF. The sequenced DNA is TGTGCCAGCACTCTCGCGGGGCCGAACCACTATGGCTACACCTTC.